A selection of T cell receptor beta chains follows, all from one sample in a study of OX40 agonist ivuxolimab in advanced cancers. Assay used: immunoSEQ multiplex PCR; TCRdb lists only in-frame clones, some missing. The repertoire holds over 45,000 clones, with more than 75% as singletons. The material sequenced was CD4+ or CD8+ T cells sorted from blood, taken in a trial of the OX40 agonist ivuxolimab. These receptor sequences come from an adult with an advanced solid tumor such as melanoma, head and neck, liver or kidney cancer. CDR3s include the opening cysteine and the closing phenylalanine or tryptophan. The D gene is left open where the match is weak. Part of the rows lack a size; the others show once, few, many or a class for expanded clones.

J,size,D,V,CDR3,DNA
TRBJ2-5,.,.,TRBV7-2,CASSLSVGSPQETQYF,TGTGCCAGCAGCTTAAGTGTGGGATCCCCCCAAGAGACCCAGTACTTC
TRBJ2-7,.,.,TRBV21-1,CAPRFRYRSYEQYF,TGTGCCCCGCGGTTTCGCTACCGCTCCTACGAGCAGTACTTC
TRBJ2-3,.,.,TRBV29-1,CSVDREDTQYF,TGCAGCGTAGACCGCGAGGATACGCAGTATTTT
TRBJ2-3,.,.,TRBV29-1,CSVAPRGTDTQYF,TGCAGCGTTGCCCCCCGGGGCACAGATACGCAGTATTTT
TRBJ2-7,.,TRBD2,TRBV11-2,CASSSAGTTYEQYF,TGTGCCAGCAGCTCCGCCGGGACTACCTACGAGCAGTACTTC
TRBJ1-1,.,.,TRBV10-3,CAISEEKQVQAFF,TGTGCCATCAGTGAGGAGAAACAGGTACAGGCTTTCTTT
TRBJ2-1,.,.,TRBV7-9,CASSTERDEQFF,TGTGCCAGCAGCACGGAGCGTGACGAGCAGTTCTTC
TRBJ2-3,.,.,TRBV6-1,CASSEQAPDTQYF,TGTGCCAGCAGTGAACAGGCTCCGGATACGCAGTATTTT
TRBJ1-5,.,.,TRBV6-1,CASRVASNQPQHF,TGTGCCAGCAGGGTTGCGAGCAATCAGCCCCAGCATTTT
TRBJ2-1,.,.,TRBV10-2,CASSDWTINNEQFF,TGCGCCAGCAGTGATTGGACGATAAACAATGAGCAGTTCTTC
TRBJ1-1,.,TRBD1,TRBV6-5,CASRRRDRSIAEAFF,TGTGCCAGCAGACGCCGGGACAGGTCGATTGCTGAAGCTTTCTTT
TRBJ1-4,.,TRBD1,TRBV28,CASSRDRGATNEKLFF,TGTGCCAGCAGTAGGGACAGGGGGGCAACTAATGAAAAACTGTTTTTT
TRBJ2-1,.,.,TRBV10-3,CAISEVSDNEQFF,TGTGCCATCAGTGAGGTCTCCGACAATGAGCAGTTCTTC
TRBJ2-2,.,TRBD1,TRBV7-2,CASSLGPGQGARELFF,TGTGCCAGCAGCTTAGGGCCGGGACAGGGGGCTCGGGAGCTGTTTTTT
TRBJ2-1,once,TRBD2,TRBV6-4,CASSVLAGVGNEQFF,TGTGCCAGCAGCGTACTAGCGGGAGTCGGTAATGAGCAGTTCTTC
TRBJ2-5,.,.,TRBV2,CASSVDYEGGETQYF,TGTGCCAGCAGTGTGGACTACGAAGGGGGAGAGACCCAGTACTTC
TRBJ2-7,.,.,TRBV30,CAWARTSSSYEQYF,TGTGCCTGGGCCCGAACTAGCAGCTCCTACGAGCAGTACTTC
TRBJ2-4,.,.,TRBV28,CASSRLDAGGKNIQYF,TGTGCCAGCAGTCGTCTGGACGCCGGAGGCAAAAACATTCAGTACTTC